The clone carrying this T cell receptor beta chain was seen repeatedly, ten times or more. Its antigen is not known. These data are taken from a study of T cells after yellow fever vaccination. Study results and limitations: Most clones from primary vaccination were detected again post-booster (roughly 95% CD4, around 90% CD8). A minor fraction of clonotypes spanned both CD4 and CD8 compartments. Compared with primary, the secondary response was weaker and peaked at day 5, not 15.

Synthesis of TCR cDNA relied on 5'RACE template switching, which attached a universal primer site and UMIs. TCRdb analysed the 5' RACE reads with MiXCR anew, one entry per CDR3 protein. The data contain about 310,000 distinct CDR3 sequences, around 4% of them singletons. The sample here was PBMCs, taken on the day of the yellow fever booster vaccination. The receptor's source is a man younger than 35 who received the YFV17D yellow fever vaccine.

The DNA for the CDR3 is TGTGCCAGCGGGAGGGAGCAGTACTTC. Translation gives CASGREQYF. This rearrangement joins TRBV7-2 to TRBJ2-7; tentative D call: TRBD2 (6 bases). Trimming pared 8 bases from V and 7 bases from J, leaving 6 bases between. Germline V gives CDR1 SGHTA, CDR2 FQGNSA. This CDR3 is built from 9 residues.